This T cell receptor (beta chain) originates from a study of blood T cell repertoires in COVID-19. About the study: The United States, Italy and Spain supplied acute and convalescent COVID-19 samples.

Germline assignment: CDR1 SGHTA and CDR2 FQGNSA. This CDR3 has 18 amino acids. Trimming cost V 5 bases and J 2 bases; bases outside gene matches: 6. The table came from immunoSEQ multiplex PCR; TCRdb's copy has only in-frame clones and leaves some out. Among 200,000 or so clones listed, more than 65% were seen once. The sequence came from a woman aged 25 to 39 who had recovered from COVID-19. The chain joins TRBV7-2 to TRBJ2-2, with 15 bases fitting TRBD2. Material for sequencing was peripheral blood. CDR3 residues: CASSPRTSGRGNTGELFF. CDR3 coding DNA: TGTGCCAGCAGCCCCCGGACTAGCGGGAGGGGAAACACCGGGGAGCTGTTTTTT.